This TCR beta chain comes out of a study of a mutant IDH1 vaccine in newly diagnosed glioma. The table came from immunoSEQ multiplex PCR; TCRdb's copy has only in-frame clones and leaves some out. There are tens of thousands of clones in the sample; about 80% occur only once, and approximately 8% lies in the top ten. Time point reported: baseline, week 1 (first vaccination visit). As to treatment: pre-vaccination baseline after standard-of-care therapy. V was shortened by 2 bases and J by 6 bases, with 15 bases between the two germline ends. The V gene's germline CDR1 is SGDLS and CDR2 YYNGEE. The CDR3 loop spans 15 amino acids.

The clonotype originates from a woman in her forties or fifties with glioma. This chain links TRBV9 with TRBJ2-4; D possibly matches TRBD1 or TRBD2 (5 bases each). The sequences come from PBMCs, collected from a glioma patient treated with radiotherapy, temozolomide or both. CDR3 in amino acids: CASSVGGGESNIQYF. The CDR3 coding sequence is TGTGCCAGCAGCGTGGGTGGGGGTGAGTCAAACATTCAGTACTTC. The variable domain in full, completed from reference TRBV9 and TRBJ2-4, reads DSGVTQTPKHLITATGQRVTLRCSPRSGDLSVYWYQQSLDQGLQFLIQYYNGEERAKGNILERFSAQQFPDLHSELNLSSLELGDSALYFCASSVGGGESNIQYFGAGTRLSVL.